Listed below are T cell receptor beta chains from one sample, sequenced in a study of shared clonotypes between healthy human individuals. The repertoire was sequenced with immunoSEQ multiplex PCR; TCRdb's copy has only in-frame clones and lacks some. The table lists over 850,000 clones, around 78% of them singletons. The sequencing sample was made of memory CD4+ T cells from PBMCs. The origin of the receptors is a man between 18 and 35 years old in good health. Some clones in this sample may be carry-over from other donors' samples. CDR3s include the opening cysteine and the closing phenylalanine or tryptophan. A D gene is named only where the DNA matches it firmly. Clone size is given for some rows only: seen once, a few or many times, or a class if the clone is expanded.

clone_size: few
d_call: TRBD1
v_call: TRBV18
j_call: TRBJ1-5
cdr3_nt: TGTGCCAGCTCACCACCGTCAGGGGGCGGCAATCAGCCCCAGCATTTT
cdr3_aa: CASSPPSGGGNQPQHF

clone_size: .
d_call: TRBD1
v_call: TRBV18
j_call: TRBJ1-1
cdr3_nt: TGTGCCAGCTCACCTGGACAGCCGACTGCAGGGGGTGAAGCTTTCTTT
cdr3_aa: CASSPGQPTAGGEAFF

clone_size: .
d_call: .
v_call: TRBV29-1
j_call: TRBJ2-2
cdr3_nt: TGCAGCGTTGCAGGGGAGCCATGGGCCGGGGAGCTGTTTTTT
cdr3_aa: CSVAGEPWAGELFF

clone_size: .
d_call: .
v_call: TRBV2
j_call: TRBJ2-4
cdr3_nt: TGTGCCAGCAGTGAAGGGGGCGCCAAAAACATTCAGTACTTC
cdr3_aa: CASSEGGAKNIQYF

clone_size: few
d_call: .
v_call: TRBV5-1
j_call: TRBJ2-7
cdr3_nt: TGCGCCAGCCGCGGGGACGCAGGCCGCTACGAGCAGTACTTC
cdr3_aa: CASRGDAGRYEQYF

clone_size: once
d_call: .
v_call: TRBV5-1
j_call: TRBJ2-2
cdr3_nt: TGCGCCAGCAGCTTGGTAGGGTCTCCGGGGGAGCTGTTTTTT
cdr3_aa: CASSLVGSPGELFF

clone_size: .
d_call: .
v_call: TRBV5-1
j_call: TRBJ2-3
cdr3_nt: TGCGCCAGCAGCCCCCCGGGCCAAAGCACAGATACGCAGTATTTT
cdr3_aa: CASSPPGQSTDTQYF

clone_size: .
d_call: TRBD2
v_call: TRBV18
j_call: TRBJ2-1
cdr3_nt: TGTGCCAGCTCACCATCCAGCGGGAGTAGGAATGAGCAGTTCTTC
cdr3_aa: CASSPSSGSRNEQFF

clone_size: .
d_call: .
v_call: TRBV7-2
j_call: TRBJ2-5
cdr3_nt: TGTGCCAGCAGCCCCATATTCGCAGTGTCCTTAGAGACCCAGTACTTC
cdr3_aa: CASSPIFAVSLETQYF

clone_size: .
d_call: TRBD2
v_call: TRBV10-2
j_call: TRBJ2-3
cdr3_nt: TGCGCCAGCAGCTCCGGGACTAGCAGTAGGACAGATACGCAGTATTTT
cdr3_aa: CASSSGTSSRTDTQYF

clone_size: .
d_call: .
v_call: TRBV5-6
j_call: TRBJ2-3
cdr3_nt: TGTGCCAGCAGCTTGTGGGGGGCCGGCACAGATACGCAGTATTTT
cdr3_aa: CASSLWGAGTDTQYF

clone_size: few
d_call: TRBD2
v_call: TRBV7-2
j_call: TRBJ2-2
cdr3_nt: TGTGCCAGCAGCCCGTGGACTAGCGGTCAGAACACCGGGGAGCTGTTTTTT
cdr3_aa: CASSPWTSGQNTGELFF

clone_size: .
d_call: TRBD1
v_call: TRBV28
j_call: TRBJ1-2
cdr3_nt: TGTGCCACCACGCGACAGGGCGCTTATGGCTACACCTTC
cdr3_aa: CATTRQGAYGYTF

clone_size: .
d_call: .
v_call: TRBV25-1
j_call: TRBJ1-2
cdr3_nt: TGTGCCAGCACCCAACGGACTACATCAGGGGGCTACACCTTC
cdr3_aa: CASTQRTTSGGYTF

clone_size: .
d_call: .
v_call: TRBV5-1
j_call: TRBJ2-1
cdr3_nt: TGCGCCAGCAGCTTGATCCGGGACTGGAGGAATGAGCAGTTCTTC
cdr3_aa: CASSLIRDWRNEQFF

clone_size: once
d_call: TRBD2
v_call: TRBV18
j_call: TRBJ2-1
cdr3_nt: TGTGCCAGCTCGCTTCGGTCGGGACTAGCGGGAATGCATGAGCAGTTCTTC
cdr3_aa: CASSLRSGLAGMHEQFF

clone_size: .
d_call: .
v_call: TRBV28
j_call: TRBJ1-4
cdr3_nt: TGTGCCAGCGCCGGGCAGGGCATCGTGGGTGAAAGGCTGTTTTTT
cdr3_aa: CASAGQGIVGERLFF

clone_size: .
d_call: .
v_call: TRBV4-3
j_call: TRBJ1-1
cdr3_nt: TGCGCCAGCAGCCAAGTCCGGGAGAACACTGAAGCTTTCTTT
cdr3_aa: CASSQVRENTEAFF

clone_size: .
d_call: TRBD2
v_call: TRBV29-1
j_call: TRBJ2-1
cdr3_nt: TGCAGCGTTGGGGGACTAGCGGGGTACAATGAGCAGTTCTTC
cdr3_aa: CSVGGLAGYNEQFF

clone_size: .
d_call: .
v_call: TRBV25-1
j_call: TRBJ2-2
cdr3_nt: TGTGCCAGCAGTGACCGAGGGAGTAACACCGGGGAGCTGTTTTTT
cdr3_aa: CASSDRGSNTGELFF

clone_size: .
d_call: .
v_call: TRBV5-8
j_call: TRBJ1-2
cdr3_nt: TGTGCCAGCAGCCTCGAACCGGACAGTTATGGCTACACCTTC
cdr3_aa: CASSLEPDSYGYTF

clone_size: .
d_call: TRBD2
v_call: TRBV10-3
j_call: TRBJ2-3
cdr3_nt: TGTGCCATCAGCGGGACTAGCGGGAGGTACGCAGATACGCAGTATTTT
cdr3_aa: CAISGTSGRYADTQYF

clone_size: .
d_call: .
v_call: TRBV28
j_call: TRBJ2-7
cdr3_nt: TGTGCCAGCGCCCCGAGTGGGGTCTACGAGCAGTACTTC
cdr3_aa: CASAPSGVYEQYF

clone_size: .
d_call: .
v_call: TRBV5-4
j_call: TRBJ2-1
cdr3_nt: TGTGCCAGCAGCCCGACAAAACAGGACCGGAGGTTCTTC
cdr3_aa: CASSPTKQDRRFF

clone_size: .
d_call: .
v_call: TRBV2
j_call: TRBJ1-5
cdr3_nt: TGTGCCAGCAGTGAAGGTGGACACCAGCCCCAGCATTTT
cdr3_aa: CASSEGGHQPQHF

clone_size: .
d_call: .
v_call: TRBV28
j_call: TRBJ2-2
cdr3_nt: TGTGCCAGCAGTTTATGGCCGGGGACGAACACCGGGGAGCTGTTTTTT
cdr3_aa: CASSLWPGTNTGELFF

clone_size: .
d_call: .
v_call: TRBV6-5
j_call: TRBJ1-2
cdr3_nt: TGTGCCAGCGGACCAGGGGTTTGGGCTGGCTACACCTTC
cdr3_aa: CASGPGVWAGYTF

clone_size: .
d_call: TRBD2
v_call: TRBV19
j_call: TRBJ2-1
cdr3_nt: TGTGCCAGTAGTAGACTAGCGGGTTACTACAATGAGCAGTTCTTC
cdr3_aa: CASSRLAGYYNEQFF

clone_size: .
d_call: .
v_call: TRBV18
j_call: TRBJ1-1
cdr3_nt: TGTGCCAGCTCAGCCTCTCAATATCAGGGGAACACTGAAGCTTTCTTT
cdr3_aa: CASSASQYQGNTEAFF

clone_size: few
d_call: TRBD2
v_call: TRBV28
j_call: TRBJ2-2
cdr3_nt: TGTGCCAGCAGAAGGACTAGCGGGGTTGACACCGGGGAGCTGTTTTTT
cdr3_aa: CASRRTSGVDTGELFF

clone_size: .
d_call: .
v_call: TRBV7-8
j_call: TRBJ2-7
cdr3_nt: TGTGCCAGCAGTCGTGGCAGATCCTACGAGCAGTACTTC
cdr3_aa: CASSRGRSYEQYF

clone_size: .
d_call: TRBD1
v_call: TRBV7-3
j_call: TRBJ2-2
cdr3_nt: TGTGCCAGCAGCGAGTCACAGGGGGCAGGCGGGGAGCTGTTTTTT
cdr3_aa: CASSESQGAGGELFF

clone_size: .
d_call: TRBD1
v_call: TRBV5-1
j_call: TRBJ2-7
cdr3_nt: TGCGCCAGCAGCTGGATGAGGACAGGGGAGGACGAGCAGTACTTC
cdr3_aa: CASSWMRTGEDEQYF

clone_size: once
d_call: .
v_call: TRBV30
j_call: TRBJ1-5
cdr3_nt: TGTGCCTGGAGTGAAACCCCGGGGCAGCCCCAGCATTTT
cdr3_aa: CAWSETPGQPQHF

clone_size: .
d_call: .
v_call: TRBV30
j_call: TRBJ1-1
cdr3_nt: TGTGCCTGGAGTGTACGTAGGAACACTGAAGCTTTCTTT
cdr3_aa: CAWSVRRNTEAFF

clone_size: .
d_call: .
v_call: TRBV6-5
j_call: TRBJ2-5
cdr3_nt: TGTGCCAGCAGTGATAAGGGGGCCCAGTACTTC
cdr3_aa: CASSDKGAQYF

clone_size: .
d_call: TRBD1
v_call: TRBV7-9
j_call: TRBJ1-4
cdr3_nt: TGTGCCAGCAGCCCGGGGGTAGACAGGGTCCGGGAAAAACTGTTTTTT
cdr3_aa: CASSPGVDRVREKLFF

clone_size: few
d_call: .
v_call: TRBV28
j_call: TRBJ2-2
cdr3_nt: TGTGCCAGCACCTTCGCCGGGACACGGGGCGGGGAGCTGTTTTTT
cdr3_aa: CASTFAGTRGGELFF

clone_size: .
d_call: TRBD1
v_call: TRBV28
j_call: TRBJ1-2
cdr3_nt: TGTGCCAGCAGTCCCTCCCAGGGACAGGGGGGATATGGCTACACCTTC
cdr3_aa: CASSPSQGQGGYGYTF

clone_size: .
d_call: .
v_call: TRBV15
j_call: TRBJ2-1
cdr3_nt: TGTGCCACCAGCAGAGATTTGGAGGGGGCGGGCGATGAGCAGTTCTTC
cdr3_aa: CATSRDLEGAGDEQFF

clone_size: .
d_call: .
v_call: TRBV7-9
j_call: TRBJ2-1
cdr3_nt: TGTGCCAGCAGCCATATAGCGTCCTACAATGAGCAGTTCTTC
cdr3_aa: CASSHIASYNEQFF

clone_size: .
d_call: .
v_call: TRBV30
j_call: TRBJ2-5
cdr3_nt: TGTGCCTGGAATCGGAACAGCCAAGAGACCCAGTACTTC
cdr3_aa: CAWNRNSQETQYF

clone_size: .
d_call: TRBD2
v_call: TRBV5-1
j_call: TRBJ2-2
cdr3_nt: TGCGCCAGCAGCTTGGATAGCGGGGTGGCCGCCGGGGAGCTGTTTTTT
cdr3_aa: CASSLDSGVAAGELFF

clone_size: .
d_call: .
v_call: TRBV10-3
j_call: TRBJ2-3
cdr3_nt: TGTGCCATCAGCAGGGAAGTGGGAGATACGCAGTATTTT
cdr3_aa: CAISREVGDTQYF

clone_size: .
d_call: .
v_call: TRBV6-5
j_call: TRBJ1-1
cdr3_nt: TGTGCCAGCAGTTACGGGCCTGGGTTGAACACTGAAGCTTTCTTT
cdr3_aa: CASSYGPGLNTEAFF

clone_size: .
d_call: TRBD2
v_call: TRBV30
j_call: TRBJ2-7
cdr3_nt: TGTGCCTGGAGAATGGCTAGCGGGAGAGGGACCTACGAGCAGTACTTC
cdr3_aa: CAWRMASGRGTYEQYF

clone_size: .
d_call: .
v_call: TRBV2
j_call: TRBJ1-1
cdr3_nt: TGTGCCAGCAGCCGGGAGGGAGGGGCTGAAGCTTTCTTT
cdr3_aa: CASSREGGAEAFF

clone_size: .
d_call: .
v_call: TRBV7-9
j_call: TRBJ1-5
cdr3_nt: TGTGCCAGCAGCTTGCCCCATCAGCCCCAGCATTTT
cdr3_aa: CASSLPHQPQHF

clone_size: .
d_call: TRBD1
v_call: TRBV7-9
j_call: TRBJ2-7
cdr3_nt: TGTGCCAGCAGCTTTGGGACGGACAGGGGGAGGTACGAGCAGTACTTC
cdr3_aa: CASSFGTDRGRYEQYF

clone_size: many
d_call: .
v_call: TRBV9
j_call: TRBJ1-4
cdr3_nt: TGTGCCAGCAGCGTAGGTCAATCCCCTGAAAAACTGTTTTTT
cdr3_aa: CASSVGQSPEKLFF

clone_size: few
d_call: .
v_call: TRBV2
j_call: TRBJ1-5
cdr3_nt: TGTGCCAGCGGGACGTTGGGCAATCAGCCCCAGCATTTT
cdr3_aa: CASGTLGNQPQHF

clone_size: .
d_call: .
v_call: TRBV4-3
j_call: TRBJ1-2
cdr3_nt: TGCGCCAGCAGCCAAGATATGAGGGGCTACACCTTC
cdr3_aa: CASSQDMRGYTF

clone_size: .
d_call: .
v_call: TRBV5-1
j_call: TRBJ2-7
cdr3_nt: TGCGCCAGCAGTGTCGTAGGGGGCTCCTACGAGCAGTACTTC
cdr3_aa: CASSVVGGSYEQYF

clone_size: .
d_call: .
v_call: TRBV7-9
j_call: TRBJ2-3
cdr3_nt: TGTGCCAGCAGCCTTACGGGGGACACAGATACGCAGTATTTT
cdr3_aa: CASSLTGDTDTQYF

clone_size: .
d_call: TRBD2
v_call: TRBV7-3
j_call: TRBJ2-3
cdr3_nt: TGTGCCAGCAGCTCTAGCGGTCTCACAGATACGCAGTATTTT
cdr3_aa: CASSSSGLTDTQYF

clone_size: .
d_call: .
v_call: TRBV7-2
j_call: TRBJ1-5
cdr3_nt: TGTGCCAGCAGCTTCTGGGGTATCCATCAGCCCCAGCATTTT
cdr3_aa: CASSFWGIHQPQHF

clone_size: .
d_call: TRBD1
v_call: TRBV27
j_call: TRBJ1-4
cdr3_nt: TGTGCCAGCAGTTCTACCCCGGGACAGATCGAAAAACTGTTTTTT
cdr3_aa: CASSSTPGQIEKLFF

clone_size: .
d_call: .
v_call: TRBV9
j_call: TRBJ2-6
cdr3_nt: TGTGCCAGCAGCTCCAGGGACGGTTCATCCTCTGGGGCCAACGTCCTGACTTTC
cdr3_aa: CASSSRDGSSSGANVLTF

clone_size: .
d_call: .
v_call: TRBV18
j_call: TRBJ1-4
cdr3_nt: TGTGCCAGCTCACCTGGTCCACGGCGGGAACTGTTTTTT
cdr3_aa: CASSPGPRRELFF

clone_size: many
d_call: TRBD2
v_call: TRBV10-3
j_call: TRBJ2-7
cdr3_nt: TGTGCCATTGGCGTGGCTAGCGGGAGACTGTACGAGCAGTACTTC
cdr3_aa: CAIGVASGRLYEQYF